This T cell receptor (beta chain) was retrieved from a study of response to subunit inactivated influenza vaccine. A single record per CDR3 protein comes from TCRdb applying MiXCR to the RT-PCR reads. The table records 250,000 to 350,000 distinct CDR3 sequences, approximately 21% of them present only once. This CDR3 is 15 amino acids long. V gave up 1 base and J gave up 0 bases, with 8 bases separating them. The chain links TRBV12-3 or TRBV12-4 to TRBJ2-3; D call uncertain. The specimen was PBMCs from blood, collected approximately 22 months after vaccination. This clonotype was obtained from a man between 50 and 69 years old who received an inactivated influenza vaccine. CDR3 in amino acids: CASSLGDGSTDTQYF. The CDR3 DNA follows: TGTGCCAGCAGTTTAGGAGACGGGAGCACAGATACGCAGTATTTT.